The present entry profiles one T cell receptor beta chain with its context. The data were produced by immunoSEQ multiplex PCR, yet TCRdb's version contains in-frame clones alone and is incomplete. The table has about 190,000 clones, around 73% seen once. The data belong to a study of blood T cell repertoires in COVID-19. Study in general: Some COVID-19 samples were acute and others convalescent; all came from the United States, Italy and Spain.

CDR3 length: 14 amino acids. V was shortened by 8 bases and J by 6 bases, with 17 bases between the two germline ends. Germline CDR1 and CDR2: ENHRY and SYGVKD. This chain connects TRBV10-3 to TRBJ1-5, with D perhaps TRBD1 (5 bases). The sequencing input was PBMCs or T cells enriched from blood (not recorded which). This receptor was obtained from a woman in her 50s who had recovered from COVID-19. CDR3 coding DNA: TGTGCCATCGGGACTCCTTCTCTGGGTCAGCCCCAGCATTTT. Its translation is CAIGTPSLGQPQHF.